The T cell receptor (beta chain) described here comes from a study of Graves' ophthalmopathy and Graves' hyperthyroidism. Ophthalmopathy absent within 18 months of follow-up marked hyperthyroidism as stable. Exclusion criteria comprised other autoimmune diseases, uncontrolled infections, pregnancy or lactation in patients. There are many counts of this clonotype. Its antigen is as yet unknown. CDR3 length equals 11 residues. Trimming stripped 6 bases from V and 4 bases from J, with 6 bases between. Per germline, CDR1 MNHEY and CDR2 SVGEGT. General study points: The authors also found most expanded thyroid clonotypes above 0.001 frequency in blood.

TCR beta CDR3 regions were amplified from RNA transcripts. Following a first-round RT-PCR that used HTBI primers, a second-round multiplex PCR was carried out. MiXCR, applied by TCRdb to the multiplex PCR reads, yields one record per CDR3 protein. The data contain fewer than 650,000 distinct CDR3 sequences, roughly 20% of them singletons. Material for sequencing was peripheral blood. The V gene is TRBV6-2 or TRBV6-3, the J gene TRBJ1-2; D is unclear. This clonotype was obtained from a woman between 18 and 29 years old with stable Graves' hyperthyroidism. Some clones in this sample may be carry-over from other donors' samples. For the CDR3, the DNA is TGTGCCAGCAGCCGGGCCTATGGCTACACCTTC. Its protein is CASSRAYGYTF.